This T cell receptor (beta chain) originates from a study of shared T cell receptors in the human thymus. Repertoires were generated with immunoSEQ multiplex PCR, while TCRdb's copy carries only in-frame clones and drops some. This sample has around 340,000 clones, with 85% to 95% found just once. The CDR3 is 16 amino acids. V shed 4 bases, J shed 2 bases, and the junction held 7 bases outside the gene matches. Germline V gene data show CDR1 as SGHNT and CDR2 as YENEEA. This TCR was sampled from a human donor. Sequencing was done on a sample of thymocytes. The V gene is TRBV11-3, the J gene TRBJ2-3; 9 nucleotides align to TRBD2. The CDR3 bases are TGTGCCAGCAGCTCAAAACAGCGGGAGGACACAGATACGCAGTATTTT. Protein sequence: CASSSKQREDTDTQYF.